The 7 T cell receptor beta chains listed next were all sequenced from one sample in a study of blood T cell repertoires in COVID-19. TCRdb's copy holds only in-frame clones and misses some; the assay was immunoSEQ multiplex PCR. There are 130,000 to 150,000 clones in the sample; less than 90% occur only once, and under 7% lies in the top ten. Sequencing used PBMCs or T cells enriched from blood (not recorded which). The receptors come from a woman between 45 and 65 years old who had been exposed to COVID-19.

The V and J genes are TRBV24-1 and TRBJ1-2; D is ambiguous. CDR1 is KGHDR and CDR2 is SFDVKD in the germline V gene. This CDR3 has 16 amino acids. Trimming cost V 5 bases and J 2 bases, with 17 bases left between them. CDR3 nucleotide sequence: TGTGCCACCAGTGGTATCTTCGAAACCCTAAACTATGGCTACACCTTC. Its translation: CATSGIFETLNYGYTF.

The chain is built from TRBV6-2 or TRBV6-3 and TRBJ2-3; D is uncertain. The CDR3 runs 16 residues. Trimming cost V 2 bases and J 0 bases, with 12 bases left between them. Germline V gene data show CDR1 as MNHEY and CDR2 as SVGEGT. CDR3 nucleotides: TGTGCCAGCAGTTACAGTGACTTCCCTAGCACAGATACGCAGTATTTT. Its translation is CASSYSDFPSTDTQYF.

The CDR3 sequence is CASSLVGGGSSYNEQFF. The DNA for the CDR3 is TGCGCCAGCAGCCTCGTGGGAGGCGGGAGCTCCTACAATGAGCAGTTCTTC. The chain combines TRBV4-1 with TRBJ2-1; 7 bases map to TRBD2. From germline, CDR1 is MGHRA and CDR2 YSYEKL. The CDR3 totals 17 residues. With V trimmed by 4 bases and J by 0 bases, 9 bases remained unmatched.

V gene TRBV6-5 combines with J gene TRBJ1-1; D gene uncertain. The CDR3 covers 14 residues. Germline V gene data show CDR1 as MNHEY and CDR2 as SVGAGI. V was clipped by 7 bases and J by 5 bases, with 17 bases between them. The CDR3 nucleotides are TGTGCCAGCACCCGGGGAGCGGGAAGGACTGAAGCTTTCTTT. Protein sequence: CASTRGAGRTEAFF.

V and J are TRBV11-3 and TRBJ2-3; 9 nucleotides align to TRBD2. With V trimmed by 7 bases and J by 2 bases, 4 bases remained unmatched. The CDR3 length is 14 residues. From germline, CDR1 is SGHNT and CDR2 YENEEA. CDR3 DNA sequence: TGTGCCAGCAAGAGCGGGGGGCCCACAGATACGCAGTATTTT. This gives the protein CASKSGGPTDTQYF.

The chain has TRBV6-4 and TRBJ2-6; D is possibly TRBD1 (6 bases). CDR1 is MRHNA, CDR2 SNTAGT, per germline. The CDR3 loop spans 16 amino acids. Trimming took off 3 bases at V and 3 bases at J, with 12 bases between the two ends. CDR3 sequence: CASSDSTGFGANVLTF. The CDR3, as DNA: TGTGCCAGCAGTGATTCAACAGGGTTTGGGGCCAACGTCCTGACTTTC.

The chain has TRBV7-2 and TRBJ2-3; TRBD2 matches 8 bases. From germline, CDR1 is SGHTA and CDR2 FQGNSA. CDR3 size: 16 residues. J gave up 3 bases and V 5 bases, and 10 bases lay outside the gene matches. CDR3 nucleotides: TGTGCCAGCAGCGTGTTAGCGGGGTCGGGTACAGATACGCAGTATTTT. Its translation is CASSVLAGSGTDTQYF.